Listed here are 13 T cell receptor beta chains from one sample, sequenced in a study of OX40 agonist ivuxolimab in advanced cancers. Sequencing used immunoSEQ multiplex PCR; TCRdb keeps in-frame clones, though not all of them. Among around 79,000 clones listed, 88% were seen once. The sequencing here drew on CD4+ or CD8+ T cells sorted from blood, taken in a trial of the OX40 agonist ivuxolimab. Receptors originate from an adult with an advanced solid tumor such as melanoma, head and neck, liver or kidney cancer.

This chain links TRBV10-3 with TRBJ1-2; 7 nucleotides line up with TRBD1. The CDR3 is 14 residues long. Trimming removed 6 bases from V and 2 bases from J; junction bases left unmatched: 6. CDR1 is ENHRY and CDR2 is SYGVKD in the germline V gene. The CDR3 loop is CAIRGDRENYGYTF. CDR3 nucleotide sequence: TGTGCCATCAGGGGAGACAGGGAAAACTATGGCTACACCTTC.

This clone occurred a few times. CDR3 amino acids: CASGRREYEQYF. As DNA, the CDR3 is TGTGCCAGTGGACGGAGAGAATACGAGCAGTACTTC. The chain links TRBV7-9 to TRBJ2-7, with D hard to call. This CDR3 has 12 amino acids. With 9 bases removed from V and 4 bases from J, the gap between germline ends came to 13 bases. Germline assignment: CDR1 SEHNR and CDR2 FQNEAQ (reference sequence).

A few counts support this clone. The chain is built from TRBV2 and TRBJ1-2; 12 bases line up with TRBD1. This CDR3 spans 14 amino acids. J lost 8 bases, V lost 5 bases, and 6 bases had no gene match. The germline V gene has CDR1 SNHLY and CDR2 FYNNEI. CDR3 sequence (DNA): TGTGCCAGCAGTTCCGGGACAGGGGGCAGGGGCTACACCTTC. Translated: CASSSGTGGRGYTF. The full variable domain, completed using reference TRBV2 and TRBJ1-2, is EPEVTQTPSHQVTQMGQEVILRCVPISNHLYFYWYRQILGQKVEFLVSFYNNEISEKSEIFDDQFSVERPDGSNFTLKIRSTKLEDSAMYFCASSSGTGGRGYTFGSGTRLTVV.

This clone was counted between two and nine times. The chain has TRBV9 and TRBJ1-2; no definite D call. V gave up 0 bases and J gave up 12 bases, with 9 bases separating them. The CDR3 spans 11 residues. CDR1 SGDLS and CDR2 YYNGEE come from the germline V gene. CDR3 region: CASSVGRWNTF. DNA for the CDR3: TGTGCCAGCAGCGTAGGTAGGTGGAACACCTTC.

This chain connects TRBV19 to TRBJ1-5; D unclear. The CDR3 is made up of 16 amino acids. The V end lost 3 bases, the J end lost 4 bases, and 16 bases lay between the germline ends. The V gene's germline CDR1 is LNHDA and CDR2 SQIVND (reference sequence). The DNA of the CDR3 is TGTGCCAGTAGTATCGAGGTGACAAGGGAGAATCAGCCCCAGCATTTT. Translation: CASSIEVTRENQPQHF.

The chain is built from TRBV6-1 and TRBJ1-4; tentative D call: TRBD1 (5 bases). The CDR3 is 16 residues long. Trimming cost V 4 bases and J 3 bases, with 15 bases left between them. Germline V gives CDR1 MNHNS, CDR2 SASEGT. The CDR3 nucleotides read TGTGCCAGCAGTGTGCTACCAGGGCAAGCTAATGAAAAACTGTTTTTT. The encoded protein is CASSVLPGQANEKLFF.

This clone was seen more than once but under ten times. The rearrangement joins TRBV5-1 to TRBJ2-2, with 10 bases lining up with TRBD2. Trimming took 1 base from V and 2 from J; bases not matched to a gene: 2. Germline CDR1 is SGHRS and CDR2 is YFSETQ. The CDR3 sequence is 16 residues long. The DNA of the CDR3 is TGCGCCAGCAGCTTGTTACTAGCGGGAAACACCGGGGAGCTGTTTTTT. Amino acid sequence: CASSLLLAGNTGELFF.

This clone was counted only a few times. The V call is TRBV7-6, the J call TRBJ2-3; 9 bases agree with TRBD2. This CDR3 has 16 residues. Germline assignment: CDR1 SGHVS and CDR2 FNYEAQ. Unmatched junction bases numbered 14, after V lost 7 bases and J lost 6 bases. CDR3: CASTLAAGGPGDTQYF. The CDR3 nucleotides read TGTGCCAGCACCCTCGCGGCGGGAGGGCCGGGTGATACGCAGTATTTT.

Only one count was recorded for this clone. The V gene is TRBV5-6, the J gene TRBJ1-1; a weak D match, TRBD1 (6 bases). Trimming pared 4 bases from V and 0 bases from J, leaving 7 bases between. From germline, CDR1 is SGHDT and CDR2 YYEEEE. The CDR3 consists of 13 residues. The CDR3 spells CASSPGVNTEAFF. The CDR3 nucleotides are TGTGCCAGCAGCCCAGGGGTGAACACTGAAGCTTTCTTT.

This clone occurred once. V usage is TRBV19 and J usage is TRBJ2-5; D is undetermined. V lost 1 base and J lost 2, with 8 bases in between. There are 14 residues in the CDR3. Per the germline V gene, CDR1 is LNHDA and CDR2 is SQIVND (reference sequence). As DNA, the CDR3 is TGTGCCAGTAGTATAGCGGCGACACAAGAGACCCAGTACTTC. It translates to CASSIAATQETQYF.

The rearrangement links TRBV5-1 to TRBJ2-3, with unresolved D. The CDR3 is 13 residues long. Trimming removed 0 bases from V and 4 bases from J, with 6 bases in between. In germline, CDR1 is SGHRS, CDR2 YFSETQ. The CDR3 nucleotides are TGCGCCAGCAGCTTGGTAGGAGCAGATACGCAGTATTTT. Its protein is CASSLVGADTQYF. Looking up the rest from reference TRBV5-1 and TRBJ2-3 gives the full variable domain: KAGVTQTPRYLIKTRGQQVTLSCSPISGHRSVSWYQQTPGQGLQFLFEYFSETQRNKGNFPGRFSGRQFSNSRSEMNVSTLELGDSALYLCASSLVGADTQYFGPGTRLTVL.

This clone has more than one count but fewer than ten. The chain recombines TRBV7-9 with TRBJ1-1; a possible D gene is TRBD1 (6 bases). Trimming pared 2 bases from V and 2 bases from J, leaving 12 bases between. In germline, CDR1 is SEHNR, CDR2 FQNEAQ (reference sequence). This CDR3 is built from 15 residues. The CDR3: CASSLILQGNTEAFF. CDR3 coding DNA: TGTGCCAGCAGCTTAATCCTACAGGGTAACACTGAAGCTTTCTTT.

The chain uses TRBV7-2 and TRBJ1-1; D is ambiguous. Per germline, CDR1 SGHTA and CDR2 FQGNSA. CDR3 length: 15 amino acids. Trimming removed 0 bases at V and 0 bases at J, with 8 bases between. CDR3 in DNA: TGTGCCAGCAGCTTAGCAGGCAGCATGAACACTGAAGCTTTCTTT. This gives the protein CASSLAGSMNTEAFF.